The text below deals with one T cell receptor beta chain. Its target is not known. This specimen comes from a study of graft-versus-host responses after intestinal transplantation. Looking at the study overall: Each of the recipients got a multivisceral, liver-intestinal, or isolated intestinal transplant. Tacrolimus plus steroids were given to all recipients for 2 to 4 years, preceded by anti-thymocyte globulin induction.

Libraries were prepared by immunoSEQ multiplex PCR; TCRdb keeps only in-frame clonotypes and omits some of them. The sample yields about 20,000 clones, approximately 86% seen once. Study results and caveats: Allograft graft-versus-host to host-versus-graft clonal ratios ran high in patients with graft-donor T cell macrochimerism. Recipient marrow harbored GvH clones, some of which surfaced first in ileum or blood.

Source: PBMCs, taken about 240 days after intestinal transplant. This clonotype originated in a human patient who received an intestinal transplant, so some T cells may come from the graft donor.

CDR3 amino acids: CASSPVLAGPPSTDTQYF. The CDR3 DNA is TGTGCCAGCTCACCAGTACTGGCAGGCCCCCCTAGCACAGATACGCAGTATTTT. The chain joins TRBV18 to TRBJ2-3; D is unresolved. V lost 2 bases and J lost 0, with 18 bases in between. This CDR3 spans 18 amino acids. Germline lookup yields CDR1 KGHSH and CDR2 LQKENI.